The sequence of this T cell receptor beta chain was determined in a study of blood T cell repertoires in COVID-19. This CDR3 has 13 amino acids. Between the trimmed V and J ends, which lost 6 bases and 6 bases, there was a span of 14 bases. In germline, CDR1 is LGHNA, CDR2 YNFKEQ. Original processing methods: By means of reference gene primer amplification, nucleated cell counts were estimated. The repertoire was sequenced with immunoSEQ multiplex PCR; TCRdb's copy has only in-frame clones and lacks some. The V and J calls and the clone size are those of that table, but D and trimming were determined from the DNA. Among 65,000 to 95,000 clones listed, approximately 82% were seen once.

This TCR was recovered from a woman between 45 and 65 years old with acute or convalescent COVID-19. The V call is TRBV4-2, the J call TRBJ1-1; D not certain. The sequencing input was peripheral blood. The CDR3 bases are TGTGCCAGCAGACTAGACCTGGTGTCTGAAGCTTTCTTT. Its protein is CASRLDLVSEAFF.